The 8 T cell receptor beta chains below were found in one sample sequenced in a study of cytomegalovirus exposure and HLA in healthy donors. Primers: 60 Vbeta forward and 13 Jbeta reverse. The assay was immunoSEQ multiplex PCR, and TCRdb's table has in-frame clones only and misses some. In the table there are about 160,000 clones, 84% of which are singletons. The sequencing sample was made of PBMCs. Every receptor here comes from a young man in good health and CMV-seronegative.

V gene TRBV28 combines with J gene TRBJ2-1; TRBD2 might be the D (7 bases). CDR1 is MDHEN and CDR2 is SYDVKM in the germline V gene. This CDR3 has 15 residues. Trimming removed 8 bases at V and 3 bases at J, with 17 bases between. CDR3 in DNA: TGTGCCAGCTCTCCCGGGGGGCCCCTCTACAATGAGCAGTTCTTC. Translated, it gives CASSPGGPLYNEQFF.

The rearrangement uses TRBV5-1 and TRBJ1-2; possibly TRBD1 for D (6 bases). Trimming shortened V by 0 bases and J by 7 bases, and 22 bases separated the two germline ends. Germline V gives CDR1 SGHRS, CDR2 YFSETQ. The CDR3 runs to 17 residues. In nucleotides, the CDR3 is TGCGCCAGCAGCTTGGCCGCCTCGCAGGGGTACTTGGGTGGCTACACCTTC. It yields the protein CASSLAASQGYLGGYTF.

The chain recombines TRBV19 with TRBJ1-4; D gene unclear. Germline V gene lookup returns CDR1 LNHDA and CDR2 SQIVND (reference sequence). V was pared by 7 bases and J by 8 bases, with 5 bases between. The CDR3 consists of 10 residues. For the CDR3, the DNA is TGTGCCAGTAAGAGGGAAAAACTGTTTTTT. This gives the protein CASKREKLFF.

V usage is TRBV11-1 and J usage is TRBJ2-3, with TRBD1 matching over 7 bases. The V gene's germline CDR1 is SGHAT and CDR2 FQDESV (reference sequence). J was trimmed by 5 bases and V by 4 bases; bases with no gene match: 3. The CDR3 contains 13 residues. The CDR3: CASSSGGRDTQYF. CDR3 DNA: TGTGCCAGCAGCTCAGGGGGACGAGATACGCAGTATTTT.

CDR3 bases: TGTGCCAGCAGTCAGTATGGCACTGAAGCTTTCTTT. This codes for CASSQYGTEAFF. This chain uses TRBV2 with TRBJ1-1; D remains unclear. CDR3 length equals 12 residues. Deletions cut 5 bases from V and 4 bases from J, with 8 bases between. Germline values: CDR1 SNHLY, CDR2 FYNNEI.

CDR3 DNA: TGTGCCAGCAGCGCTTCTAGCGCCTACGAGCAGTACTTC. It codes for CASSASSAYEQYF. The chain has TRBV7-9 and TRBJ2-7; possibly TRBD2 for D (6 bases). Germline CDR1 SEHNR, CDR2 FQNEAQ (reference sequence). Trimming shortened V by 5 bases and J by 2 bases, and 10 bases separated the two germline ends. The CDR3 runs to 13 residues.

The chain links TRBV9 to TRBJ2-1; D perhaps matches TRBD1 (6 bases). This CDR3 spans 15 amino acids. The V gene's germline CDR1 is SGDLS and CDR2 YYNGEE. Trimming pared 0 bases from V and 0 bases from J, leaving 7 bases between. The chain's CDR3 is CASSVEGVSYNEQFF. As DNA, the CDR3 is TGTGCCAGCAGCGTAGAGGGGGTCTCCTACAATGAGCAGTTCTTC.

The chain joins TRBV2 to TRBJ1-4; D possibly corresponds to TRBD1 (6 bases). V dropped 4 bases and J dropped 8 bases, with 20 bases sitting between them. The CDR3 contains 16 residues. Germline assignment: CDR1 SNHLY and CDR2 FYNNEI. CDR3 in amino acids: CASSGSWGRGLEKLFF. The CDR3 DNA is TGTGCCAGCAGTGGGTCCTGGGGCAGGGGTCTGGAAAAACTGTTTTTT.